This T cell receptor (beta chain) stems from a study of blood T cells in healthy people across ages. Together with a sample-barcoded 5' primer, a J-beta primer mix was included in a second PCR lasting about 7 to 11 cycles. MiXCR, applied by TCRdb to the 5' RACE reads, yields one record per CDR3 protein. Of approximately 1.5 million distinct CDR3 sequences in the sample, almost 35% are singletons; the top ten hold around 11%. Study results and limitations: Per million T cells, TCR beta diversity dropped roughly linearly as age increased. Diversity estimates drawn from one million T cells were deemed underestimates.

Germline lookup yields CDR1 MNHEY and CDR2 SVGEGT. CDR3 length: 15 amino acids. Trimming took 7 bases from V and 4 from J, leaving 14 bases between them. The study drew donors from healthy Caucasian individuals in Russia aged roughly 6 to 100. Every sample yielded at least 6.5 million isolated PBMCs. This clonotype occurred a few times. As yet, its antigen is unknown. The gene calls are TRBV6-2 or TRBV6-3 and TRBJ1-6, with unresolved D. The TCR sequence derives from a woman aged 25 to 39 in good health. Sequencing was carried out using blood. Here the CDR3 DNA reads TGTGCCAGCATTCCCGGACGGAAATATAATTCACCCCTCCACTTT. Translated: CASIPGRKYNSPLHF.